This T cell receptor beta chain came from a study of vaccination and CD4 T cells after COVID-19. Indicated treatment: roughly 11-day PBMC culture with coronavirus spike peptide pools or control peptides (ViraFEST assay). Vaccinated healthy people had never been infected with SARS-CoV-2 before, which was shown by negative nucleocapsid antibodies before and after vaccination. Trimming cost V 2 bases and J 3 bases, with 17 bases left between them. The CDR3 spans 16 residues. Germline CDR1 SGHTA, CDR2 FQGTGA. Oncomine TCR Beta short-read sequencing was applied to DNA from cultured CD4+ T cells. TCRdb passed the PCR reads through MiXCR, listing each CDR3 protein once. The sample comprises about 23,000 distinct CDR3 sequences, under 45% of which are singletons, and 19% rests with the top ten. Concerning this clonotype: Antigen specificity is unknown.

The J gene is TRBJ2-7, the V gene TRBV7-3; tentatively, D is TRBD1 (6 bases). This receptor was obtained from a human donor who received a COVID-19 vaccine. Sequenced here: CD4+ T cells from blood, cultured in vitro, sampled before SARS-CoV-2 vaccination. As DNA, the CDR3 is TGTGCCAGCAGCTTAGGGCCGGGCCAAGGGGGCTACGAGCAGTACTTC. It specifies CASSLGPGQGGYEQYF. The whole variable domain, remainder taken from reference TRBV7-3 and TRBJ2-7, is GAGVSQTPSNKVTEKGKYVELRCDPISGHTALYWYRQSLGQGPEFLIYFQGTGAADDSGLPNDRFFAVRPEGSVSTLKIQRTERGDSAVYLCASSLGPGQGGYEQYFGPGTRLTVT.